This TCR beta chain stems from a study of cytomegalovirus exposure and HLA in healthy donors (dated by TCRdb to about 2017). About the study as a whole: The roughly 650 repertoires of the first cohort and the 120 validation repertoires were produced on the same platform, according to a later analysis. The study aimed to test whether signatures of past pathogen exposure could be identified by cataloging public T cell receptors. In addition to the first cohort of 650 to 750 subjects, a separate validation cohort of approximately 130 different subjects was used. To predict cytomegalovirus infection status, the study combined high-throughput TCR immunosequencing, statistical association of individual TCRs with disease status, and machine learning.

The CDR3 sequence holds 15 residues, the cysteine and phenylalanine included. Here the CDR3 DNA is all that survives: 45 bases in frame from base 1. The germline V gene supplies CDR1 MGHRA and CDR2 YSYEKL. V is cut back by 0 bases and J by 5 bases, with 2 bases in the junction unmatched. Donors formed part of the validation cohort, which comprised over a hundred subjects and was distinct from the first cohort of 550 to 850 subjects. The investigation overall reported the following: While some public TCRs were present in many individuals, most TCR sequences turned up only very rarely across donors. All 130 or so repertoires were used to score co-occurrence in the validation cohort in a later analysis, because that analysis had no HLA typing for the cohort. A total of 150 or so TCR beta chains were listed by the study as associated with cytomegalovirus. A later analysis found that TCRs clustered in the first cohort also tended to co-occur in the roughly 110 validation repertoires, with 94% of cluster scores above 0. According to the authors, the approach could potentially be generalized to other disease states and immunological phenotypes. A few of the identified cytomegalovirus-associated TCR beta chains were confirmed in vitro to be specific for cytomegalovirus antigens. In both the original and validation cohorts, the classifier was reported to diagnose cytomegalovirus status with high specificity and sensitivity.

A word on this clone: What this receptor recognizes is not known. No much larger clone exists at a distance of one base, and base qualities are not known.

Receptor amplification or capture employed the immunoSEQ multiplex PCR assay. Concerning the study's data processing: A statistical classification framework was built to diagnose cytomegalovirus status from the catalog of TCR beta chain sequences. TCRdb provides this immuneACCESS table in a form limited to in-frame rearrangements. Some clones are lacking; in checked studies, under half of them reflect an unresolved V gene, and why the rest are absent is not known. D and trimming were read from the DNA, whereas the V and J calls and clone size are those reported in that table. The sample data list roughly 260,000 clones, and around 90% of these were observed just once. Of the sample, around 0.34% is held by the ten largest clones.

Sequencing used PBMCs. The V and J genes are TRBV4-1 and TRBJ2-2, with TRBD2 matching 8 junction bases. This TCR was recovered from a woman between 18 and 29 years old in good health and CMV-seronegative. CDR3 protein: CASSQDGGGTGELFF. The DNA sequence is given as TGCGCCAGCAGCCAAGATGGCGGGGGGACCGGGGAGCTGTTTTTT.